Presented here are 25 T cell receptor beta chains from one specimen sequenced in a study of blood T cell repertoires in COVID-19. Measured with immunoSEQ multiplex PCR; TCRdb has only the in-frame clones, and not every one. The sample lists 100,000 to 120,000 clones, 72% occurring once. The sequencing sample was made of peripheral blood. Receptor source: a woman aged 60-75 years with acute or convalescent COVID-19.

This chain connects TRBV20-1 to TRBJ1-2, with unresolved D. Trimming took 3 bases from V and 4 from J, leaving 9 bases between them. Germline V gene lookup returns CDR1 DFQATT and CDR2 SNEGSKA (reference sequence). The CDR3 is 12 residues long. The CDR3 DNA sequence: TGCAGTGCTAGTATAGAGGGCTATGGCTACACCTTC. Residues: CSASIEGYGYTF.

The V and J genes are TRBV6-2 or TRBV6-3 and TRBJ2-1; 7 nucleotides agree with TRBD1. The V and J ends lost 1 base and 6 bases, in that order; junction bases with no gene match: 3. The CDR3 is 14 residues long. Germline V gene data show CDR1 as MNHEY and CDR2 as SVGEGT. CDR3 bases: TGTGCCAGCAGTTACTGGGACAGTCGCAATGAGCAGTTCTTC. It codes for CASSYWDSRNEQFF.

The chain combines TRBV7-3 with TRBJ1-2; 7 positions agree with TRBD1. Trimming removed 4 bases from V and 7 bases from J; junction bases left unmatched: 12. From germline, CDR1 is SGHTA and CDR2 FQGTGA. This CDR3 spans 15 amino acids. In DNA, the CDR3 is TGTGCCAGCAGCTCACACCTGACAGGGCTGACTGGCTACACCTTC. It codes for CASSSHLTGLTGYTF.

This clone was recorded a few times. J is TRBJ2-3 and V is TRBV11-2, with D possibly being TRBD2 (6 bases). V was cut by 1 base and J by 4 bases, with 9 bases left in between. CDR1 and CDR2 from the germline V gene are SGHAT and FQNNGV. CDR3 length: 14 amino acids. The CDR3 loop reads CASSLVPGADTQYF. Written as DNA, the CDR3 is TGTGCCAGCAGCTTAGTCCCGGGAGCAGATACGCAGTATTTT.

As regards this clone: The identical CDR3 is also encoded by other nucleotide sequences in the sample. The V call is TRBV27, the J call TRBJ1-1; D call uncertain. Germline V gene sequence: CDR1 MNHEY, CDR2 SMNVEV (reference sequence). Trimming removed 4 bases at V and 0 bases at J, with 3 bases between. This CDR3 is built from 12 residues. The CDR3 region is CASSSVNTEAFF. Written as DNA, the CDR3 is TGTGCCAGCAGTTCGGTGAACACTGAAGCTTTCTTT.

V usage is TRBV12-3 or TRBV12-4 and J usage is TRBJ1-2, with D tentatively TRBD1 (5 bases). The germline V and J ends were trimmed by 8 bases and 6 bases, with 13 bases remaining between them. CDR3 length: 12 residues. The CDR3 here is CASRRAQDGYTF. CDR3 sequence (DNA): TGTGCCAGCCGCAGGGCACAGGATGGCTACACCTTC.

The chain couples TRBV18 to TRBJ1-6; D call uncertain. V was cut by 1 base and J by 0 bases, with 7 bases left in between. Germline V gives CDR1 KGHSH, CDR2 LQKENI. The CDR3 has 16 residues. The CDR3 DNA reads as TGTGCCAGCTCACCACGGGCAGACTCCTATAATTCACCCCTCCACTTT. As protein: CASSPRADSYNSPLHF.

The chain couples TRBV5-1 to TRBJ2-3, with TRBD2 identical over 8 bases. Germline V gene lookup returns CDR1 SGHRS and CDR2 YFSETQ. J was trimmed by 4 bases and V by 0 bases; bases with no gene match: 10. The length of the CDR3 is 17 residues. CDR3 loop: CASSLVGGAILPDTQYF. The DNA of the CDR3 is TGCGCCAGCAGCTTGGTCGGGGGGGCCATCCTCCCAGATACGCAGTATTTT.

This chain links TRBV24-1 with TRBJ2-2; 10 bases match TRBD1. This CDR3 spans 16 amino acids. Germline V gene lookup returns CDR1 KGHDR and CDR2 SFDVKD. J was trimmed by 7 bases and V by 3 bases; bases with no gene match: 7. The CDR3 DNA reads TGTGCCACCAGTGATCATCGGACAGGGGGTGGCGGGGAGCTGTTTTTT. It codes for CATSDHRTGGGGELFF.

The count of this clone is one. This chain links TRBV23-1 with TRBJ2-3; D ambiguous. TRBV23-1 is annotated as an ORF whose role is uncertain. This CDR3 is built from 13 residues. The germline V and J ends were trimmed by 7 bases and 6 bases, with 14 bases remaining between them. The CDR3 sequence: CASMGPDGDTQYF. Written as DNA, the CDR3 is TGCGCCAGCATGGGCCCAGATGGGGATACGCAGTATTTT.

CDR3 in amino acids: CASSYSTGGKQPQHF. The CDR3 DNA sequence: TGTGCCAGCAGTTACTCGACGGGGGGGAAACAGCCCCAGCATTTT. The genes are TRBV6-6 and TRBJ1-5; tentative D call: TRBD1 (5 bases). V gave up 0 bases and J gave up 7 bases, with 13 bases separating them. This CDR3 contains 15 residues. Germline V gene data show CDR1 as MNHNY and CDR2 as SVGAGI (reference sequence).

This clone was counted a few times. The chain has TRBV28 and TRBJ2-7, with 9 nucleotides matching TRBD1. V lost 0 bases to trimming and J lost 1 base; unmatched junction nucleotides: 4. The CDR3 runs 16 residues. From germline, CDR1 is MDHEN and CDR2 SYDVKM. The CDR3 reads CASSLWGTGKSYEQYF. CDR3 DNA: TGTGCCAGCAGTTTATGGGGGACAGGGAAGTCCTACGAGCAGTACTTC. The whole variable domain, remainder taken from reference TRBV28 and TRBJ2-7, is DVKVTQSSRYLVKRTGEKVFLECVQDMDHENMFWYRQDPGLGLRLIYFSYDVKMKEKGDIPEGYSVSREKKERFSLILESASTNQTSMYLCASSLWGTGKSYEQYFGPGTRLTVT.

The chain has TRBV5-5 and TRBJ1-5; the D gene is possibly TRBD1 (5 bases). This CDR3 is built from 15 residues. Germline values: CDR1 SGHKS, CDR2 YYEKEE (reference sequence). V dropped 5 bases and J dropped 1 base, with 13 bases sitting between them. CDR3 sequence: CASSVGGTSNQPQHF. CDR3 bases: TGTGCCAGCAGTGTAGGAGGGACGAGCAATCAGCCCCAGCATTTT.

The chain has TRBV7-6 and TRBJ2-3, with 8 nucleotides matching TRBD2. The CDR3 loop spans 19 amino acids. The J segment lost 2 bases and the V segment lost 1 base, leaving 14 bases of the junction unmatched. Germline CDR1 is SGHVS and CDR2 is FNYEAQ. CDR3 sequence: CASSLEVGGALIYTDTQYF. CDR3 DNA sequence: TGTGCCAGCAGCTTAGAGGTCGGGGGGGCCCTAATCTACACAGATACGCAGTATTTT.

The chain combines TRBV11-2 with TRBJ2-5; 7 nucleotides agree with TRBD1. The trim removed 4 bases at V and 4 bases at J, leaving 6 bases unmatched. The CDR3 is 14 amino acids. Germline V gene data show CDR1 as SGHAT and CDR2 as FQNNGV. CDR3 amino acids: CASSYDRARETQYF. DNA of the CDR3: TGTGCCAGCAGCTACGACAGGGCCCGAGAGACCCAGTACTTC.

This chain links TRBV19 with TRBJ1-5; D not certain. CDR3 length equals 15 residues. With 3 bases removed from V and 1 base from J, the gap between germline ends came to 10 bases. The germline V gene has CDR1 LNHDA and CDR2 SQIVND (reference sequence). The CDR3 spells CASSIEDGSNQPQHF. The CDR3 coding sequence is TGTGCCAGTAGTATTGAGGATGGCAGCAATCAGCCCCAGCATTTT.

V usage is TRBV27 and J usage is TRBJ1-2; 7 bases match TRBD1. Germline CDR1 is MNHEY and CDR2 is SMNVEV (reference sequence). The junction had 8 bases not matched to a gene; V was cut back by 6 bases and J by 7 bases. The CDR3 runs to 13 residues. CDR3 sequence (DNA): TGTGCCAGCAGAGGAGGGGGCTCTAGTGGCTACACCTTC. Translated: CASRGGGSSGYTF.

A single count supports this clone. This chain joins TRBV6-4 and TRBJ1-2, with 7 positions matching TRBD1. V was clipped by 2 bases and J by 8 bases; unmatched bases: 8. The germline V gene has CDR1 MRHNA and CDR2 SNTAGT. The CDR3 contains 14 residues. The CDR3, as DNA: TGTGCCAGCAGTGACGAACAGGGGACGGAGGGCTACACCTTC. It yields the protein CASSDEQGTEGYTF.

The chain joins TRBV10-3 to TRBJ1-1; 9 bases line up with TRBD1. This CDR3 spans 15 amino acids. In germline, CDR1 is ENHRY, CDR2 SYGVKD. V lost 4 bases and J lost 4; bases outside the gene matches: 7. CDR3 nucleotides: TGTGCCATCAGTGGGCCACCGGGACAGGGCACTGAAGCTTTCTTT. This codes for CAISGPPGQGTEAFF.

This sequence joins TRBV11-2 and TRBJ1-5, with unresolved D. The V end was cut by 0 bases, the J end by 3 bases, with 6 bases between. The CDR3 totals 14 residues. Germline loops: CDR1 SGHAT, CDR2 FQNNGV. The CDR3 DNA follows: TGTGCCAGCAGCTTAGAGGCTTTCAATCAGCCCCAGCATTTT. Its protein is CASSLEAFNQPQHF.

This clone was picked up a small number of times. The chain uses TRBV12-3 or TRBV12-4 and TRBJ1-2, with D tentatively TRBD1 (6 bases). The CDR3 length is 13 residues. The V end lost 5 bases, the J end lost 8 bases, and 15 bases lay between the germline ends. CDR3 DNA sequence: TGTGCCAGCAGTCTGGGGGCCGCCTCCGGCTACACCTTC. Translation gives CASSLGAASGYTF.

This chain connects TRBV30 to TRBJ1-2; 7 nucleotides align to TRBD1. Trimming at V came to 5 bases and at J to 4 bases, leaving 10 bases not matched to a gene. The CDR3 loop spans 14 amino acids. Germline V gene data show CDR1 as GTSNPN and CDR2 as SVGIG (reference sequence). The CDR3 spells CAWGTANTFYGYTF. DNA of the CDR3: TGTGCCTGGGGGACAGCTAATACCTTCTATGGCTACACCTTC.

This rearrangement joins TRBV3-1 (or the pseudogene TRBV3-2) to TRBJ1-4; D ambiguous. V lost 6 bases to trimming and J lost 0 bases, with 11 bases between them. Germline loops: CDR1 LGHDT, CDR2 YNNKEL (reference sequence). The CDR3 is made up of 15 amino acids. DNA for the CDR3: TGTGCCAGCAGGTTCTATACCGCAACTAATGAAAAACTGTTTTTT. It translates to CASRFYTATNEKLFF.

CDR3 loop: CASSVATGPLEKLFF. The CDR3 DNA reads as TGTGCCAGCAGCGTAGCTACAGGACCTCTTGAAAAACTGTTTTTT. The chain combines TRBV9 with TRBJ1-4; D is possibly TRBD1 (5 bases). Deletions cut 0 bases from V and 7 bases from J, with 13 bases between. CDR1 is SGDLS, CDR2 YYNGEE, per germline. This CDR3 is 15 amino acids long.

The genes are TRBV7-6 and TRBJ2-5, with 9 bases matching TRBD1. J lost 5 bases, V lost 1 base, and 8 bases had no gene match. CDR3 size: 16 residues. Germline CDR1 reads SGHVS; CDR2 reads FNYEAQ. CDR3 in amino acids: CASSLGGTGLVETQYF. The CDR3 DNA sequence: TGTGCCAGCAGCTTAGGGGGGACAGGGTTGGTGGAGACCCAGTACTTC.